These 13 T cell receptor beta chains were all obtained from the same sample, sequenced in a study of blood T cell repertoires in COVID-19. Sequenced by immunoSEQ multiplex PCR; TCRdb stores in-frame clones only, minus some. The table lists some 240,000 clones, 82% of them singletons. Sequencing was done on a sample of peripheral blood. The receptors derive from a woman between 55 and 75 years old with active or convalescent COVID-19.

The chain combines TRBV4-1 with TRBJ2-7; 7 bases are shared with TRBD2. The length of the CDR3 is 15 residues. Germline assignment: CDR1 MGHRA and CDR2 YSYEKL. The V segment lost 0 bases and the J segment 3 bases; nucleotides outside the gene matches: 5. CDR3 sequence: CASSQDSSSGYEQYF. As DNA, the CDR3 is TGCGCCAGCAGCCAAGATTCGTCTAGCGGCTACGAGCAGTACTTC.

The rearrangement links TRBV30 to TRBJ1-3; maybe TRBD1 (5 bases). The length of the CDR3 is 14 residues. The V and J ends lost 0 bases and 2 bases respectively, with 8 bases between them. Germline loops: CDR1 GTSNPN, CDR2 SVGIG (reference sequence). The CDR3 region is CAWSVGVAGNTIYF. The CDR3 DNA sequence: TGTGCCTGGAGTGTAGGGGTTGCTGGAAACACCATATATTTT. The variable domain in full, completed from reference TRBV30 and TRBJ1-3, reads SQTIHQWPATLVQPVGSPLSLECTVEGTSNPNLYWYRQAAGRGLQLLFYSVGIGQISSEVPQNLSASRPQDRQFILSSKKLLLSDSGFYLCAWSVGVAGNTIYFGEGSWLTVV.

CDR3 sequence: CASSTTTGTEAFF. DNA for the CDR3: TGTGCCAGCAGTACGACTACAGGGACTGAAGCTTTCTTT. V gene TRBV12-3 or TRBV12-4 combines with J gene TRBJ1-1; D perhaps matches TRBD1 (6 bases). The CDR3 is 13 residues long. V shed 5 bases and J shed 5 bases, with 12 bases lying between them.

This clone was observed a single time. CDR3 protein: CASSLGLAGNEQFF. CDR3 nucleotides: TGTGCCAGCAGCTTAGGACTAGCGGGAAATGAGCAGTTCTTC. The chain employs TRBV7-2 and TRBJ2-1; 11 bases map to TRBD2. Losses at the gene ends were 1 base for V and 7 bases for J; bases not matched to a gene: 0. There are 14 residues in the CDR3. In germline, CDR1 is SGHTA, CDR2 FQGNSA.

The CDR3 spells CASSIVVGQGAYGYTF. The CDR3 bases are TGTGCCAGTAGTATAGTAGTGGGACAGGGGGCCTATGGCTACACCTTC. This chain joins TRBV19 and TRBJ1-2; TRBD1 agrees at 12 bases. V gave up 1 base and J gave up 4 bases; unmatched junction bases: 4. Per germline, CDR1 LNHDA and CDR2 SQIVND (reference sequence). This CDR3 region has 16 residues.

The chain employs TRBV29-1 and TRBJ2-7, with a weak D call TRBD1 (7 bases). The CDR3 is 15 amino acids. Trimming removed 4 bases from V and 3 bases from J, with 19 bases in between. From germline, CDR1 is SQVTM and CDR2 ANQGSEA. In DNA form, the CDR3 reads TGCAGCGTTGGCGGACCACAGGGGAGGTTCTACGAGCAGTACTTC. Amino acids: CSVGGPQGRFYEQYF.

Of note for this clone: At the DNA level, this CDR3 is encoded by other sequences in the same sample as well. V is TRBV7-2 and J is TRBJ2-5; 16 bases map to TRBD2. The CDR3 consists of 16 residues. The V segment lost 5 bases and the J segment 4 bases; nucleotides outside the gene matches: 4. The germline V gene encodes CDR1 SGHTA and CDR2 FQGNSA. The DNA of the CDR3 is TGTGCCAGCAGCCGGGGACTAGCGGGGGGGCGAGAGACCCAGTACTTC. It encodes CASSRGLAGGRETQYF. The full variable domain, rest sourced from reference TRBV7-2 and TRBJ2-5, is GAGVSQSPSNKVTEKGKDVELRCDPISGHTALYWYRQSLGQGLEFLIYFQGNSAPDKSGLPSDRFSAERTGGSVSTLTIQRTQQEDSAVYLCASSRGLAGGRETQYFGPGTRLLVL.

The rearrangement uses TRBV4-1 and TRBJ1-2; tentative D call: TRBD1 (6 bases). Trimming cost V 0 bases and J 3 bases, with 17 bases left between them. The germline gives CDR1 MGHRA, CDR2 YSYEKL. This CDR3 comprises 17 residues. CDR3 region: CASSQDRPTGRHYGYTF. The CDR3 DNA reads as TGCGCCAGCAGCCAAGACCGTCCTACAGGGAGACACTATGGCTACACCTTC.

A few counts support this clone. The chain is built from TRBV7-2 and TRBJ1-2; 8 bases match TRBD1. CDR1 and CDR2 (germline): SGHTA, FQGNSA. J gave up 2 bases and V 1 base, and 3 bases lay outside the gene matches. This CDR3 has 15 residues. This CDR3 is CASSLVDRGNYGYTF. The CDR3 coding sequence is TGTGCCAGCAGCTTAGTCGACAGGGGAAACTATGGCTACACCTTC. The full variable domain, its missing parts supplied by reference TRBV7-2 and TRBJ1-2, is GAGVSQSPSNKVTEKGKDVELRCDPISGHTALYWYRQSLGQGLEFLIYFQGNSAPDKSGLPSDRFSAERTGGSVSTLTIQRTQQEDSAVYLCASSLVDRGNYGYTFGSGTRLTVV.

This clone was seen more than once but under ten times. The chain joins TRBV19 to TRBJ1-3; 7 positions match TRBD1. The CDR3 has 15 residues. V lost 6 bases and J lost 0; bases outside the gene matches: 5. The germline CDR1 and CDR2 sequences are LNHDA and SQIVND (reference sequence). CDR3 coding DNA: TGTGCCAGTAGCACAGGGGAGAGCTCTGGAAACACCATATATTTT. Translation gives CASSTGESSGNTIYF.

The chain combines TRBV5-6 with TRBJ2-2; the match to TRBD2 covers 9 bases. This CDR3 comprises 16 residues. The germline CDR1 and CDR2 sequences are SGHDT and YYEEEE. The V segment lost 5 bases and the J segment 5 bases; nucleotides outside the gene matches: 10. The CDR3 protein is CASSLAGWGPTGELFF. The CDR3 DNA sequence: TGTGCCAGCAGTCTAGCGGGGTGGGGGCCTACCGGGGAGCTGTTTTTT. Looking up the rest from reference TRBV5-6 and TRBJ2-2 gives the full variable domain: DAGVTQSPTHLIKTRGQQVTLRCSPKSGHDTVSWYQQALGQGPQFIFQYYEEEERQRGNFPDRFSGHQFPNYSSELNVNALLLGDSALYLCASSLAGWGPTGELFFGEGSRLTVL.

The genes are TRBV4-3 and TRBJ1-2; 8 nucleotides align to TRBD1. Looked up from germline, CDR1 is LGHNA and CDR2 is YSLEER. V lost 0 bases and J lost 4; bases outside the gene matches: 4. This CDR3 has 15 amino acids. The CDR3 loop reads CASSQDDRGVYGYTF. For the CDR3, the DNA is TGCGCCAGCAGCCAAGACGACAGGGGAGTCTATGGCTACACCTTC.

This clone came up a few times. The chain combines TRBV12-3 or TRBV12-4 with TRBJ1-1; D unresolved. V dropped 6 bases and J dropped 1 base, with 9 bases sitting between them. The CDR3 extends over 13 amino acids. CDR3: CASRRTQNTEAFF. CDR3 coding DNA: TGTGCCAGCAGACGTACACAGAACACTGAAGCTTTCTTT.